The 21 T cell receptor beta chains in this list originate from one sample, sequenced in a study of T cell responses to AZD1222 COVID-19 vaccine. Repertoires were generated with immunoSEQ multiplex PCR, while TCRdb's copy carries only in-frame clones and drops some. In the table there are about 170,000 clones, 80% to 95% of which are singletons. Here the sequenced sample was peripheral blood, taken on day 0 of AZD1222 vaccination. The receptor set was obtained from an adult in good health.

The gene calls are TRBV10-3 and TRBJ1-5; no clear D gene. V was cut by 6 bases and J by 4 bases, with 7 bases left in between. The CDR3 has 12 amino acids. Germline CDR1 is ENHRY and CDR2 is SYGVKD. In nucleotides, the CDR3 is TGTGCCATCAGCAGTACGAATCAGCCCCAGCATTTT. This encodes CAISSTNQPQHF.

The chain employs TRBV6-6 and TRBJ1-2; a possible D gene is TRBD1 (5 bases). The germline CDR1 and CDR2 sequences are MNHNY and SVGAGI (reference sequence). Trimming shortened V by 0 bases and J by 2 bases, and 10 bases separated the two germline ends. The CDR3 loop spans 15 amino acids. This chain's CDR3 is CASSYSQGWNYGYTF. CDR3 in DNA: TGTGCCAGCAGTTACTCGCAGGGTTGGAACTATGGCTACACCTTC.

Here the CDR3 reads CASSRMDSLNTGELFF. CDR3 nucleotides: TGCGCCAGCAGCCGCATGGACAGTTTGAACACCGGGGAGCTGTTTTTT. The chain has TRBV5-1 and TRBJ2-2; a possible D gene is TRBD1 (6 bases). Trimming took off 4 bases at V and 1 base at J, with 14 bases between the two ends. Germline CDR1 SGHRS, CDR2 YFSETQ. The CDR3 is 16 residues long.

The chain joins TRBV27 to TRBJ1-3; maybe TRBD1 (6 bases). The V end was cut by 5 bases, the J end by 0 bases, with 8 bases between. The CDR3 runs to 14 residues. CDR1 MNHEY and CDR2 SMNVEV come from the germline V gene (reference sequence). CDR3 loop: CASSARGSGNTIYF. Here the CDR3 DNA reads TGTGCCAGCAGTGCCAGGGGCTCTGGAAACACCATATATTTT.

The chain couples TRBV15 to TRBJ1-5, with D perhaps matching TRBD1 (6 bases). The V end was cut by 4 bases, the J end by 4 bases, with 14 bases between. Germline assignment: CDR1 LNHNV and CDR2 YYDKDF (reference sequence). The CDR3 loop spans 15 amino acids. CDR3 sequence reads: CATSKRTEFNQPQHF. The DNA for the CDR3 is TGTGCCACCAGCAAAAGGACAGAGTTTAATCAGCCCCAGCATTTT.

The genes are TRBV6-5 and TRBJ1-2; D ambiguous. This CDR3 region has 13 residues. Germline lookup yields CDR1 MNHEY and CDR2 SVGAGI. V was pared by 0 bases and J by 5 bases, with 7 bases between. Here the CDR3 reads CASSYSRDYGYTF. In DNA, the CDR3 is TGTGCCAGCAGTTACTCCCGAGATTATGGCTACACCTTC.

This sequence joins TRBV20-1 and TRBJ2-2; D gene unclear. V was shortened by 3 bases and J by 5 bases, with 13 bases between the two germline ends. The CDR3 length is 14 residues. Germline loops: CDR1 DFQATT, CDR2 SNEGSKA (reference sequence). Here the CDR3 DNA reads TGCAGTGCTAGTGTCCCGGTCGGGACCGGGGAGCTGTTTTTT. It is translated as CSASVPVGTGELFF.

J is TRBJ1-5 and V is TRBV6-1; TRBD1 is a possible D gene (6 bases). Germline CDR1 MNHNS, CDR2 SASEGT. With 4 bases removed from V and 7 bases from J, the gap between germline ends came to 20 bases. The CDR3 covers 16 residues. CDR3 region: CASSGYYRERAQPQHF. For the CDR3, the DNA is TGTGCCAGCAGTGGATACTACAGGGAACGGGCACAGCCCCAGCATTTT.

The chain combines TRBV6-5 with TRBJ1-1; perhaps TRBD1 as D (5 bases). Germline CDR1 is MNHEY and CDR2 is SVGAGI. There are 13 residues in the CDR3. Deletions cut 4 bases from V and 4 bases from J, with 10 bases between. For the CDR3, the DNA is TGTGCCAGCAGTTTTCGGGGCTCCACTGAAGCTTTCTTT. Encoded protein: CASSFRGSTEAFF.

The chain combines TRBV4-1 with TRBJ1-5; D unclear. The length of the CDR3 is 13 residues. Germline V gene lookup returns CDR1 MGHRA and CDR2 YSYEKL. V dropped 0 bases and J dropped 5 bases, with 5 bases sitting between them. The CDR3 sequence is CASSQDSYQPQHF. DNA for the CDR3: TGCGCCAGCAGCCAAGACAGTTATCAGCCCCAGCATTTT.

This chain connects TRBV19 to TRBJ2-7; D is perhaps TRBD1 (6 bases). CDR3 length: 14 residues. Trimming removed 4 bases from V and 0 bases from J, with 10 bases in between. CDR1 LNHDA and CDR2 SQIVND come from the germline V gene (reference sequence). DNA of the CDR3: TGTGCCAGTAGTAGAACAGGGAGCTCCTACGAGCAGTACTTC. This translates into CASSRTGSSYEQYF.

The genes are TRBV6-5 and TRBJ1-4, with D tentatively TRBD1 (5 bases). Trimming cost V 2 bases and J 8 bases, with 9 bases left between them. This CDR3 has 13 residues. Germline lookup yields CDR1 MNHEY and CDR2 SVGAGI. For the CDR3, the DNA is TGTGCCAGCAGTTACAGGGCAGGGGAAAAACTGTTTTTT. This codes for CASSYRAGEKLFF.

The V call is TRBV5-1, the J call TRBJ2-3, with 9 bases aligning to TRBD2. Germline assignment: CDR1 SGHRS and CDR2 YFSETQ. V lost 3 bases to trimming and J lost 0 bases; unmatched junction nucleotides: 2. The CDR3 has 15 residues. For the CDR3, the DNA is TGCGCCAGCAGCTCCGGACTAGCGAGCACAGATACGCAGTATTTT. Its translation: CASSSGLASTDTQYF. The entire variable domain, with the rest obtained from reference TRBV5-1 and TRBJ2-3, is as follows: KAGVTQTPRYLIKTRGQQVTLSCSPISGHRSVSWYQQTPGQGLQFLFEYFSETQRNKGNFPGRFSGRQFSNSRSEMNVSTLELGDSALYLCASSSGLASTDTQYFGPGTRLTVL.

This clone was seen only once. The V gene is TRBV19, the J gene TRBJ1-2; weak D call: TRBD1 (6 bases). V was pared by 9 bases and J by 1 base, with 15 bases between. This CDR3 contains 14 residues. The germline gives CDR1 LNHDA, CDR2 SQIVND (reference sequence). Here the CDR3 DNA reads TGTGCCAGCGTCCAGGGGAATATTAACTATGGCTACACCTTC. It is translated as CASVQGNINYGYTF. The complete variable domain, with remaining parts taken from reference TRBV19 and TRBJ1-2, reads DGGITQSPKYLFRKEGQNVTLSCEQNLNHDAMYWYRQDPGQGLRLIYYSQIVNDFQKGDIAEGYSVSREKKESFPLTVTSAQKNPTAFYLCASVQGNINYGYTFGSGTRLTVV.

The chain carries TRBV5-1 and TRBJ1-1; a possible D gene is TRBD1 (5 bases). CDR3 length: 18 residues. Germline V lookup: CDR1 SGHRS, CDR2 YFSETQ. The V end lost 0 bases, the J end lost 2 bases, and 20 bases lay between the germline ends. This chain's CDR3 is CASSLVVAGGGGNTEAFF. Written as DNA, the CDR3 is TGCGCCAGCAGCTTGGTTGTGGCCGGCGGCGGGGGTAACACTGAAGCTTTCTTT.

The chain joins TRBV7-9 to TRBJ1-2; 9 nucleotides match TRBD1. V was clipped by 1 base and J by 5 bases; unmatched bases: 5. The CDR3 runs to 15 residues. In germline, CDR1 is SEHNR, CDR2 FQNEAQ (reference sequence). CDR3 in DNA: TGTGCCAGCAGCTTAGGGACAGGGGTGGAGTATGGCTACACCTTC. Its translation: CASSLGTGVEYGYTF.

The chain is built from TRBV5-1 and TRBJ2-1; TRBD1 might be the D (6 bases). V shed 4 bases and J shed 1 base, with 9 bases lying between them. Germline V gives CDR1 SGHRS, CDR2 YFSETQ. The CDR3 loop spans 14 amino acids. CDR3 DNA: TGCGCCAGCAGCGCCGGACAGTCCTACAATGAGCAGTTCTTC. Its translation is CASSAGQSYNEQFF.

The chain couples TRBV5-1 to TRBJ1-5; D uncertain. The germline V gene encodes CDR1 SGHRS and CDR2 YFSETQ. V lost 0 bases, J lost 1 base, and 8 bases lay in between. The CDR3 runs to 15 residues. CDR3 in amino acids: CASSLAPGSNQPQHF. CDR3 DNA: TGCGCCAGCAGCTTGGCGCCCGGGAGCAATCAGCCCCAGCATTTT. The entire variable domain, with the rest obtained from reference TRBV5-1 and TRBJ1-5, is as follows: KAGVTQTPRYLIKTRGQQVTLSCSPISGHRSVSWYQQTPGQGLQFLFEYFSETQRNKGNFPGRFSGRQFSNSRSEMNVSTLELGDSALYLCASSLAPGSNQPQHFGDGTRLSIL.

The chain combines TRBV4-1 with TRBJ1-1, with D possibly matching TRBD1 (6 bases). CDR3 size: 17 residues. Germline CDR1 reads MGHRA; CDR2 reads YSYEKL. Trimming cost V 1 base and J 6 bases, with 21 bases left between them. CDR3 sequence: CASSQVLSRQVYSEAFF. The CDR3 DNA reads as TGCGCCAGCAGCCAAGTTCTGAGCCGACAGGTTTATTCTGAAGCTTTCTTT.

The chain has TRBV7-3 and TRBJ1-6, with D possibly TRBD1 on 5 matching bases. There are 15 residues in the CDR3. Trimming took 2 bases from V and 7 from J, leaving 12 bases between them. Germline lookup yields CDR1 SGHTA and CDR2 FQGTGA. The CDR3: CASSLVGLGNSPLHF. CDR3 nucleotide sequence: TGTGCCAGCAGCTTAGTGGGGCTAGGGAATTCACCCCTCCACTTT.

The CDR3 here is CASSLREGGLYEQYF. DNA for the CDR3: TGTGCCAGCAGTCTCCGTGAGGGCGGGTTATACGAGCAGTACTTC. The rearrangement links TRBV27 to TRBJ2-7; a weak D match, TRBD2 (5 bases). The germline V gene has CDR1 MNHEY and CDR2 SMNVEV (reference sequence). The CDR3 length is 15 residues. V dropped 5 bases and J dropped 4 bases, with 18 bases sitting between them.